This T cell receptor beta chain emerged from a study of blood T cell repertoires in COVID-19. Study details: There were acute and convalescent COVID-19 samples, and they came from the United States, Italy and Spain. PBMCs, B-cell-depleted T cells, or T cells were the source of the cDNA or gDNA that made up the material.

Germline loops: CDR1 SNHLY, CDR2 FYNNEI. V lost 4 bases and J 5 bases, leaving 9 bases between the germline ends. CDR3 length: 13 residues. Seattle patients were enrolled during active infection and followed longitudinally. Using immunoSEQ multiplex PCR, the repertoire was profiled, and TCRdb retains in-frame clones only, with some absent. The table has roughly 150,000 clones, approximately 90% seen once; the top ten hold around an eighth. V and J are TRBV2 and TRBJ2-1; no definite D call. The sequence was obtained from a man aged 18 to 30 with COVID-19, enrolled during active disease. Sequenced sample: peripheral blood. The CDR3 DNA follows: TGTGCCAGCAGTGGCCACTTCGACAATGAGCAGTTCTTC. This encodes CASSGHFDNEQFF.